Below, 10 T cell receptor beta chains from the same sample are listed, as sequenced in a study of cytomegalovirus exposure and HLA in healthy donors. PCR primers comprised 60 Vbeta and 13 Jbeta primers. Repertoires were generated with immunoSEQ multiplex PCR, while TCRdb's copy carries only in-frame clones and drops some. The sample lists approximately 110,000 clones; 75% were seen once. The sample consisted of PBMCs. The receptor set was obtained from a man aged 35-49 years in good health and CMV-seronegative.

This chain links TRBV29-1 with TRBJ1-2, with a tentative D call TRBD1 (6 bases). The CDR3 is 18 amino acids. The ends were cut back, 0 bases at V and 0 bases at J, with 20 bases in the middle. Germline V CDR1 and CDR2: SQVTM, ANQGSEA. The CDR3 region has the DNA TGCAGCGTTGAAGAAAGGGGGGGAGGGGGGTCGTCTAACTATGGCTACACCTTC. Encoded protein: CSVEERGGGGSSNYGYTF.

V usage is TRBV7-9 and J usage is TRBJ1-2; tentatively, D is TRBD1 (5 bases). V was cut by 5 bases and J by 8 bases, with 15 bases left in between. The germline V gene encodes CDR1 SEHNR and CDR2 FQNEAQ (reference sequence). This CDR3 spans 13 amino acids. CDR3 sequence reads: CASSPFPTDGYTF. DNA for the CDR3: TGTGCCAGCAGCCCATTCCCGACAGACGGCTACACCTTC.

This clone was counted only a few times. The CDR3 DNA reads as TGTGCCAGCAGCTGGACAGCGAACACCGGGGAGCTGTTTTTT. Translated, it gives CASSWTANTGELFF. The J gene is TRBJ2-2, the V gene TRBV5-5; possibly TRBD1 for D (6 bases). The CDR3 spans 14 residues. Germline values: CDR1 SGHKS, CDR2 YYEKEE (reference sequence). V was clipped by 3 bases and J by 0 bases, with 6 bases between them. Full variable domain (rest looked up from reference TRBV5-5 and TRBJ2-2): DAGVTQSPTHLIKTRGQQVTLRCSPISGHKSVSWYQQVLGQGPQFIFQYYEKEERGRGNFPDRFSARQFPNYSSELNVNALLLGDSALYLCASSWTANTGELFFGEGSRLTVL.

This clone was recorded a few times. The V and J genes are TRBV7-8 and TRBJ2-7, with TRBD2 matching 10 bases. This CDR3 has 14 amino acids. The J segment lost 10 bases and the V segment lost 4 bases, leaving 10 bases of the junction unmatched. Germline V gives CDR1 SGHVS, CDR2 FQNEAQ. CDR3 loop: CASSSQLAGGRQYF. The CDR3 coding sequence is TGTGCCAGCAGCTCCCAATTAGCGGGGGGCCGACAGTACTTC.

The V and J genes are TRBV6-1 and TRBJ2-5; the match to TRBD1 covers 7 bases. The CDR3 has 13 amino acids. The junction had 3 bases not matched to a gene; V was cut back by 4 bases and J by 4 bases. CDR1 is MNHNS and CDR2 is SASEGT in the germline V gene. The CDR3 loop reads CASSATGAETQYF. The DNA of the CDR3 is TGTGCCAGCAGTGCCACAGGGGCAGAGACCCAGTACTTC.

The chain carries TRBV29-1 and TRBJ2-7; maybe TRBD1 (6 bases). The V gene's germline CDR1 is SQVTM and CDR2 ANQGSEA. The CDR3 contains 17 residues. Trimming pared 4 bases from V and 0 bases from J, leaving 22 bases between. CDR3 sequence: CSVVGAPRQGSSYEQYF. The CDR3 coding sequence is TGCAGCGTTGTGGGGGCCCCGCGGCAGGGGAGCTCCTACGAGCAGTACTTC.

This chain joins TRBV4-2 and TRBJ2-1, with 8 positions matching TRBD1. Looked up from germline, CDR1 is LGHNA and CDR2 is YNFKEQ. Losses at the gene ends were 4 bases for V and 0 bases for J; bases not matched to a gene: 2. The CDR3 totals 15 residues. The CDR3 sequence: CASSRTGGSYNEQFF. The CDR3 bases are TGTGCCAGCAGCCGAACAGGGGGCTCCTACAATGAGCAGTTCTTC.

J is TRBJ2-3 and V is TRBV4-3; D unresolved. Germline assignment: CDR1 LGHNA and CDR2 YSLEER. CDR3 size: 13 residues. Trimming left V 1 base short and J 7 bases short, with 9 bases between. The CDR3: CASSQVGSNTQYF. The CDR3 region has the DNA TGCGCCAGCAGCCAAGTGGGCAGCAATACGCAGTATTTT.

The chain uses TRBV27 and TRBJ2-2, with a possible D match to TRBD2 (5 bases). V dropped 4 bases and J dropped 1 base, with 10 bases sitting between them. CDR1 and CDR2 from the germline V gene are MNHEY and SMNVEV (reference sequence). The CDR3 is 15 residues long. The CDR3 DNA is TGTGCCAGCAGTTCACGGACTCGGAACACCGGGGAGCTGTTTTTT. This sequence encodes CASSSRTRNTGELFF.

The DNA of the CDR3 is TGTGCCAGCAGTTCTACGTCGGGGAGAAATAGCTACACCTTC. This codes for CASSSTSGRNSYTF. This chain connects TRBV28 to TRBJ1-2; no reliable D call. Germline loops: CDR1 MDHEN, CDR2 SYDVKM. The CDR3 extends over 14 amino acids. Deletions cut 4 bases from V and 9 bases from J, with 18 bases between.